Below, one T cell receptor beta chain is given with its context. This clonotype was recorded a few times. Its binding antigen is unknown. The record has no base qualities; no much larger clone is one base away. This sample was taken from a study of identical twins listed by TCRdb under 2016. Study-wide context: The study deep-sequenced TCR alpha and beta repertoires from monozygotic twins, unrelated adults of various ages and cord blood to test whether fetal clonotypes persist. To rule out contamination, replicate twin experiments were performed at different times with different library preparation protocols.

Every donor in the study was a healthy Caucasian. What the authors observed across the whole study: Abundant cord blood beta clonotypes carried fewer insertions; young adult naive repertoires showed a weaker similar trend, while memory repertoires showed none. Out-of-frame TCR alpha sequences shared between twins showed an excess of low generation-probability sequences compared with coincidental sharing between unrelated individuals. In monozygotic twins, out-of-frame TCR alpha sharing was systematically underestimated by recombination models, although the models agreed with sharing between unrelated individuals. In beta out-of-frame sequences, excess twin sharing was weaker, because having fewer shared sequences lowered the signal-to-noise ratio. Conclusions relied on cross-sectional statistical analysis, since the same donors could not be followed over many years. Invariant T cells such as MAIT and iNKT could partly confound zero-insertion analyses, though diverse VJ usage argued against this for most clonotypes.

The CDR3 sequence holds 15 residues, the cysteine and phenylalanine included. The retained sequence is limited to the CDR3, 45 bases, with the frame set at the first base. V trim: 6 bases; J trim: 0 bases; unmatched bases: 6. Libraries were built with 5' RACE. The sequencer was an Illumina HiSeq 2000. Template switching introduced a universal primer binding site; the final cDNA contained a unique molecular identifier, enabling accurate counting of TCR cDNA molecules. First-strand cDNA for TCR alpha and beta chains was synthesized from specific primers in the conserved constant-segment region. To control for contamination, each cDNA library was double barcoded with a SMART-Mk sample barcode plus Illumina barcodes. TruSeq adapter sequences along with Illumina sample barcodes were introduced in two successive PCR steps. The Illumina HiSeq platform was used with custom primers to sequence TCR alpha and beta cDNA libraries. The authors processed their data as follows. Unique molecular identifiers were extracted from raw reads with MiGEC, and CDR3 positions were determined with MiXCR. For each individual, recombination models were inferred using an EM algorithm with the repgenHMM and IGoR tools. The analysis of shared clonotypes was done with the tcR package in R, with sharing normalized by the product of cloneset sizes. To study raw recombination free of thymic and clonal selection effects, out-of-frame nonproductive sequences were analyzed. TCRdb applied fastp at Q25 and MiXCR to the public reads, then kept only in-frame beta chains. CDR3 protein duplicates are merged, each entry listing the most common genes and DNA. What appears here as the V and J calls and clone size reflects TCRdb's work, not the paper's. This sample has some 1,600,000 distinct CDR3 sequences in its table, and 32% of those were observed once. Together, the top ten hold about 0.27% of the sample.

The TCR originated in a newborn girl in good health. Material: cord blood. Recombination joined TRBV12-3 or TRBV12-4 with TRBJ2-7, with TRBD2 matching 9 junction bases. For the CDR3, the sequence is CASRKSGGHSYEQYF. The DNA sequence is TGTGCCAGCAGAAAAAGCGGGGGGCACTCCTACGAGCAGTACTTC.